Detailed here is one TCR beta chain. The data derive from a study of CD8 T cells in Susac syndrome. RNA totalling about 0.45 to 1 ug underwent reverse transcription with random hexamers. The immunoSEQ assay covered 54 Vbeta and 13 Jbeta segments for CDR3. One entry per CDR3 protein, called by TCRdb with MiXCR from the immunoSEQ multiplex PCR reads. Altogether roughly 150,000 distinct CDR3 sequences are present, just under 95% being singletons, with the ten largest covering more than 0.13%. The CDR3 extends over 14 amino acids. Germline V CDR1 and CDR2: SGHNT, YYREEE (reference sequence). Unmatched junction bases numbered 1, after V lost 1 base and J lost 1 base.

Specimen: CD4+ T cells from PBMCs. This TCR came from a human donor in good health. V and J are TRBV5-4 and TRBJ1-1; 7 bases match TRBD1. In DNA form, the CDR3 reads TGTGCCAGCAGCTTGTGGACAGGGAACACTGAAGCTTTCTTT. Translated: CASSLWTGNTEAFF.